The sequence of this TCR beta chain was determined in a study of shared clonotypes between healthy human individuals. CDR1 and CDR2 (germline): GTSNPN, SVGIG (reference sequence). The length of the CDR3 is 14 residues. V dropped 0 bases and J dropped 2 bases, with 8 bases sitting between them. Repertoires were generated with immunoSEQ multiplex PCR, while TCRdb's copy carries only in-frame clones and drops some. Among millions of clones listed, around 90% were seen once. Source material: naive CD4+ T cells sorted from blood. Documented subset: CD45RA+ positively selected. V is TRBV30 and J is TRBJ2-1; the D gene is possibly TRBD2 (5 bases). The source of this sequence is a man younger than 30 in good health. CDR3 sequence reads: CAWSVEETYNEQFF. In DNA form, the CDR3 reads TGTGCCTGGAGTGTGGAGGAGACCTACAATGAGCAGTTCTTC.